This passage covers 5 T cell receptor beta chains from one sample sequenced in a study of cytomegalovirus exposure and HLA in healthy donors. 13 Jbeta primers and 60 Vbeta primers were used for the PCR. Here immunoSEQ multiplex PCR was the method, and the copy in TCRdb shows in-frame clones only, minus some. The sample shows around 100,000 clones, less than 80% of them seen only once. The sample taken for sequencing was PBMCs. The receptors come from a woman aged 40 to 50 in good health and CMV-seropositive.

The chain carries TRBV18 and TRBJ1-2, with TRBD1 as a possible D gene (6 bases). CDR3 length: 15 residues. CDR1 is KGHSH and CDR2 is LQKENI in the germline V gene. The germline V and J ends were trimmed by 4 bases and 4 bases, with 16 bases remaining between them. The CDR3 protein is CASSLPGGGSYGYTF. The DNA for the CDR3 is TGTGCCAGCTCACTCCCCGGGGGGGGCAGCTATGGCTACACCTTC.

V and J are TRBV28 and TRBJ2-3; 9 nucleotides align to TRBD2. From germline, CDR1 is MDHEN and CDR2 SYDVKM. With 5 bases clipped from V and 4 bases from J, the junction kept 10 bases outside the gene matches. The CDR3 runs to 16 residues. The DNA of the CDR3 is TGTGCCAGCAGTCGCGCGGGAGGGCCCCGGGCAGATACGCAGTATTTT. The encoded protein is CASSRAGGPRADTQYF.

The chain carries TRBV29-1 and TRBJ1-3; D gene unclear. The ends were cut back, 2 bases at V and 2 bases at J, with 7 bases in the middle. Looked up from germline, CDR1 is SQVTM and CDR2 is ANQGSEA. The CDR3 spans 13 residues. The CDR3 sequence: CSVEKAAGNTIYF. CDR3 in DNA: TGCAGCGTTGAAAAAGCTGCTGGAAACACCATATATTTT.

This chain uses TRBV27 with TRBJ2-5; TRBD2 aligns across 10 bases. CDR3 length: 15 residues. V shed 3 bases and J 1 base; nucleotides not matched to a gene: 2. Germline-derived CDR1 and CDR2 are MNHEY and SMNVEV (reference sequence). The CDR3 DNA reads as TGTGCCAGCAGTTTCAGGACTAGCGGCCAAGAGACCCAGTACTTC. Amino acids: CASSFRTSGQETQYF.

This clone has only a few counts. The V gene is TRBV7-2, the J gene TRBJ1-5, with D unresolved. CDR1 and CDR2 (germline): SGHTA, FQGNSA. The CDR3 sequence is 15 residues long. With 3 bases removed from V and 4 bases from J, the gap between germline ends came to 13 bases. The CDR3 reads CASSLAGTQNQPQHF. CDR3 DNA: TGTGCCAGCAGCTTGGCGGGTACCCAAAATCAGCCCCAGCATTTT.